This T cell receptor (beta chain) comes out of a study of tumor-infiltrating lymphocytes in primary liver carcinoma. The study's findings and limits: The study found a significantly higher top-250-clone fraction in tumors than in blood (p = 0.039).

Starting material for RNA and DNA co-extraction consisted of about 17-31 mg of unsorted bulk tissue. Every single tumor sample held over 85% viable tumor cells. Per the germline V gene, CDR1 is MNHNS and CDR2 is SASEGT. Trimming took 1 base from V and 7 from J, leaving 10 bases between them. This CDR3 comprises 14 residues. Priming with a constant-region primer yielded TCR beta cDNA from roughly 490 ng total RNA. Three rounds of nested multiplex PCR with slightly modified ARM-PCR produced TCR beta libraries. Primers for the first two PCR rounds were TRBV1-TRBV30 forward primers and a C-beta reverse primer (around 10 cycles per round). A single record per CDR3 protein comes from TCRdb applying MiXCR to the multiplex PCR reads. The repertoire has 95,000 to 100,000 distinct CDR3 sequences, about two thirds of them found once; the top ten carry 12%. This clonotype appeared a single time. As yet, its antigen is unknown.

V is TRBV6-1 and J is TRBJ1-4; D is unclear. This receptor was taken from a woman aged 55-75 years with primary liver carcinoma and hepatitis B virus infection. Sequences were obtained from liver tumor tissue from sampling region 2. Sample subset: tumor region T2, inferior pole. CDR3 region: CASSEVVGLEKLFF. In DNA, the CDR3 is TGTGCCAGCAGTGAAGTGGTCGGGCTTGAAAAACTGTTTTTT.